This passage covers 6 T cell receptor beta chains from one sample sequenced in a study of somatic mutations in cytotoxic T cells in rheumatoid arthritis. TCRdb's copy holds only in-frame clones and misses some; the assay was immunoSEQ multiplex PCR. The data contain around 16,000 clones, approximately 79% of them seen just once; the ten biggest clones take up around a fifth. Sequencing input: CD8+ T cells sorted from blood. These receptors were taken from an adult with rheumatoid arthritis.

The chain recombines TRBV6-5 with TRBJ2-1; TRBD1 matches at 9 bases. This CDR3 has 15 residues. CDR1 MNHEY and CDR2 SVGAGI come from the germline V gene. After removal of 5 bases from V and 3 bases from J, the junction contained 5 bases not matched to a gene. This CDR3 reads CASSNPGQGYNEQFF. For the CDR3, the DNA is TGTGCCAGCAGTAACCCGGGACAGGGCTACAATGAGCAGTTCTTC.

V gene TRBV4-3 combines with J gene TRBJ2-5, with 7 bases aligning to TRBD2. CDR1 and CDR2 (germline): LGHNA, YSLEER. V gave up 5 bases and J gave up 8 bases; unmatched junction bases: 11. The CDR3 consists of 14 residues. CDR3 residues: CASSAGVAALTQYF. The CDR3 DNA reads TGCGCCAGCAGCGCGGGGGTAGCCGCTCTAACCCAGTACTTC.

This chain uses TRBV4-3 with TRBJ1-5, with D unclear. Trimming took 1 base from V and 6 from J, leaving 10 bases between them. Germline values: CDR1 LGHNA, CDR2 YSLEER. The CDR3 has 14 amino acids. CDR3 sequence: CASSQGLRGQPQHF. In nucleotides, the CDR3 is TGCGCCAGCAGCCAAGGCTTAAGAGGTCAGCCCCAGCATTTT.

This chain links TRBV7-9 with TRBJ2-3, with 8 bases that match TRBD1. With V trimmed by 6 bases and J by 5 bases, 10 bases remained unmatched. From germline, CDR1 is SEHNR and CDR2 FQNEAQ (reference sequence). The CDR3 contains 15 residues. CDR3 in DNA: TGTGCCAGCAGTTTCCCGGGACAGGCGAGAGATACGCAGTATTTT. As protein: CASSFPGQARDTQYF. Drawing the rest from reference TRBV7-9 and TRBJ2-3, the complete variable domain is DTGVSQNPRHKITKRGQNVTFRCDPISEHNRLYWYRQTLGQGPEFLTYFQNEAQLEKSRLLSDRFSAERPKGSFSTLEIQRTEQGDSAMYLCASSFPGQARDTQYFGPGTRLTVL.

This chain uses TRBV30 with TRBJ1-1, with D possibly TRBD1 on 5 matching bases. The CDR3 is 13 residues long. V was cut by 3 bases and J by 4 bases, with 12 bases left in between. CDR1 and CDR2 from the germline V gene are GTSNPN and SVGIG (reference sequence). DNA of the CDR3: TGTGCCTGGAGCTCGGGGGGGGGCACTGAAGCTTTCTTT. Amino acids: CAWSSGGGTEAFF.

The V gene is TRBV4-2, the J gene TRBJ1-1, with D hard to call. Germline CDR1 and CDR2: LGHNA and YNFKEQ. CDR3 size: 14 residues. V lost 1 base, J lost 0 bases, and 6 bases lay in between. CDR3 nucleotides: TGTGCCAGCAGCCAAGGAGAGTTGAACACTGAAGCTTTCTTT. It encodes CASSQGELNTEAFF.